The rows below give T cell receptor beta chains drawn from one sample of a study of response to subunit inactivated influenza vaccine. TCRdb processed the RT-PCR reads anew with MiXCR; each CDR3 protein has one entry. Among just under 250,000 distinct CDR3 sequences listed, 9% to 15% were seen once. The sequences come from non-naive T cells sorted from PBMCs, collected around two weeks before vaccination. These receptors all stem from a middle-aged man who received an inactivated influenza vaccine. Both conserved end residues are part of each CDR3. The D gene is left open where the match is weak. Expanded clones get a size class; other rows say once, few or many, or leave the size out.

>.|.|TRBV9|TRBJ1-5
CASSRWGNQPQHF
TGTGCCAGCAGTCGGTGGGGCAATCAGCCCCAGCATTTT
>.|few|TRBV4-3|TRBJ2-1
CASSQENWSGEQFF
TGCGCCAGCAGCCAAGAAAATTGGAGTGGCGAGCAGTTCTTC
>TRBD1|once|TRBV7-8|TRBJ2-6
CASSLAGGVGANVLTF
TGTGCCAGCAGCTTAGCAGGGGGCGTTGGGGCCAACGTCCTGACTTTC
>.|.|TRBV20-1|TRBJ2-2
CSAPGGGRYTGELFF
TGCAGTGCTCCGGGCGGAGGGAGATACACCGGGGAGCTGTTTTTT
>.|few|TRBV6-1|TRBJ2-5
CASSRGAGFRETQYF
TGTGCCAGCAGTCGGGGGGCTGGATTTAGGGAGACCCAGTACTTC
>.|.|TRBV6-4|TRBJ2-5
CASSDSAGRETQYF
TGTGCCAGCAGTGACTCGGCGGGACGGGAGACCCAGTACTTC
>TRBD1|few|TRBV28|TRBJ2-3
CASSSLGTGLEDTQYF
TGTGCCAGCAGTTCCCTCGGGACAGGGCTAGAAGATACGCAGTATTTT
>TRBD1|few|TRBV20-1|TRBJ1-4
CSAESDRGREKLFF
TGCAGTGCTGAATCCGACAGGGGCCGGGAAAAACTGTTTTTT
>TRBD2|few|TRBV10-2|TRBJ2-1
CASSEPHRLRGGQAKHNEQFF
TGCGCCAGCAGTGAGCCCCATCGCCTGCGGGGGGGCCAGGCGAAGCACAATGAGCAGTTCTTC
>.|few|TRBV9|TRBJ2-3
CASSVGTDTDTQYF
TGTGCCAGCAGCGTAGGCACTGACACAGATACGCAGTATTTT
>.|many|TRBV28|TRBJ2-5
CASSLFETQYF
TGTGCCAGCAGCCTCTTTGAGACCCAGTACTTC
>.|.|TRBV3-1|TRBJ2-7
CASSQGQVGVEQYF
TGTGCCAGCAGCCAAGGGCAGGTAGGGGTCGAGCAGTACTTC
>TRBD1|few|TRBV5-1|TRBJ1-2
CASGDRGVYGYTF
TGCGCCAGCGGCGACAGGGGTGTCTATGGCTACACCTTC
>.|.|TRBV5-6|TRBJ2-7
CASSFEGRSSYEQYF
TGTGCCAGCAGCTTTGAGGGCAGGAGCTCCTACGAGCAGTACTTC
>.|.|TRBV28|TRBJ2-7
CASSTTPNYEQYF
TGTGCCAGCAGTACAACCCCCAACTACGAGCAGTACTTC
>.|.|TRBV2|TRBJ2-7
CASSPPAINYEQYF
TGTGCCAGCAGTCCTCCGGCCATCAACTACGAGCAGTACTTC
>.|.|TRBV5-5|TRBJ2-7
CASSLVAGQIYEQYF
TGTGCCAGCAGCTTGGTAGCAGGGCAAATCTACGAGCAGTACTTC
>.|many|TRBV5-1|TRBJ1-5
CASSLGGQGNQPQHF
TGCGCCAGCAGCTTGGGGGGGCAGGGAAATCAGCCCCAGCATTTT
>TRBD1|.|TRBV6-1|TRBJ1-5
CASRDRAGGQPQHF
TGTGCCAGCAGGGACAGGGCCGGCGGTCAGCCCCAGCATTTT
>TRBD1|many|TRBV12-3/TRBV12-4|TRBJ1-6
CASSLVGTGMNSPLHF
TGTGCCAGCAGTTTAGTTGGGACAGGGATGAATTCACCCCTCCACTTT
>TRBD1|many|TRBV27|TRBJ2-3
CASSHRGASDTQYF
TGTGCCAGCAGTCACAGGGGTGCTTCAGATACGCAGTATTTT
>TRBD2|many|TRBV6-5|TRBJ2-7
CASSYSGGREQYF
TGTGCCAGCAGTTACTCGGGGGGGAGGGAGCAGTACTTC
>.|few|TRBV3-1|TRBJ2-5
CASSRMLAQETQYF
TGTGCCAGCAGCCGCATGTTAGCTCAAGAGACCCAGTACTTC
>.|few|TRBV5-1|TRBJ1-3
CASSSGDSGNTIYF
TGCGCCAGCAGCAGCGGGGACTCTGGAAACACCATATATTTT
>TRBD2|.|TRBV3-1|TRBJ2-1
CASSFRGSGDPPGNEQFF
TGTGCCAGCAGTTTCAGGGGTAGCGGGGACCCTCCCGGGAATGAGCAGTTCTTC
>.|many|TRBV4-1|TRBJ1-6
CASSQEGGTPLHF
TGCGCCAGCAGCCAAGAAGGGGGTACACCCCTCCACTTT
>.|few|TRBV29-1|TRBJ2-3
CSAVTGASTDTQYF
TGCAGCGCCGTCACGGGGGCTAGCACAGATACGCAGTATTTT
>.|few|TRBV28|TRBJ1-1
CASSTGHTEAFF
TGTGCCAGCAGTACAGGGCATACTGAAGCTTTCTTT
>.|few|TRBV28|TRBJ2-1
CASTRAGSRNEQFF
TGTGCCAGCACCAGAGCAGGCAGCCGTAATGAGCAGTTCTTC
>.|many|TRBV4-2|TRBJ2-4
CASSQDMQNIQYF
TGTGCCAGCAGCCAAGACATGCAAAACATTCAGTACTTC
>TRBD1|few|TRBV5-1|TRBJ1-2
CASSLGSGGAYGYTF
TGCGCCAGCAGCTTGGGGTCAGGGGGAGCCTATGGCTACACCTTC
>TRBD2|many|TRBV7-2|TRBJ2-3
CASTQLGEGSDTQYF
TGTGCCAGCACACAATTAGGGGAGGGGTCAGATACGCAGTATTTT
>.|many|TRBV29-1|TRBJ1-3
CSVDSAGSGNTIYF
TGCAGCGTTGATTCAGCAGGGTCTGGAAACACCATATATTTT
>.|.|TRBV28|TRBJ1-2
CASSFRGFNYGYTF
TGTGCCAGCAGTTTTAGAGGGTTTAACTATGGCTACACCTTC
>.|few|TRBV28|TRBJ1-6
CGVESYNSPLHF
TGTGGGGTGGAATCCTATAATTCACCCCTCCACTTT
>.|few|TRBV18|TRBJ2-3
CASSPRQQDTQYF
TGTGCCAGCTCACCAAGGCAACAGGATACGCAGTATTTT
>TRBD1|many|TRBV2|TRBJ2-7
CASKQGFSYEQYF
TGTGCCAGCAAACAGGGGTTTTCCTACGAGCAGTACTTC